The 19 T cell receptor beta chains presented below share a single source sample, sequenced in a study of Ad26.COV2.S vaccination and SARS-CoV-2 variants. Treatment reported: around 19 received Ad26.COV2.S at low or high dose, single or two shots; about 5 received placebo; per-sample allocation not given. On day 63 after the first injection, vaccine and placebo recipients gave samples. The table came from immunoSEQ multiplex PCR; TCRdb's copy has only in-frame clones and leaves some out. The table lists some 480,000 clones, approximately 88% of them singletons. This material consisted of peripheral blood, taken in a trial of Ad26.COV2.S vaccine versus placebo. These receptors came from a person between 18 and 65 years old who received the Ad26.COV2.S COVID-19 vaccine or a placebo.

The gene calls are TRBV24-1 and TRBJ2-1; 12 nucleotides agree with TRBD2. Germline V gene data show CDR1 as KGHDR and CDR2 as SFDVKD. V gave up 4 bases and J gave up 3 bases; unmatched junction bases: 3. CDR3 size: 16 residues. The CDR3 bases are TGTGCCACCAGTGACCCGGGACTAGCGGGCTACAATGAGCAGTTCTTC. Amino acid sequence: CATSDPGLAGYNEQFF.

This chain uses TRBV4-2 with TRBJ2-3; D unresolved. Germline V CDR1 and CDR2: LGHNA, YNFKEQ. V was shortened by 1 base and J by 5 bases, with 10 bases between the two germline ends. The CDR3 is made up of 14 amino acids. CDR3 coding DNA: TGTGCCAGCAGCCAAGTCGGGCGAGGAGATACGCAGTATTTT. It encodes CASSQVGRGDTQYF.

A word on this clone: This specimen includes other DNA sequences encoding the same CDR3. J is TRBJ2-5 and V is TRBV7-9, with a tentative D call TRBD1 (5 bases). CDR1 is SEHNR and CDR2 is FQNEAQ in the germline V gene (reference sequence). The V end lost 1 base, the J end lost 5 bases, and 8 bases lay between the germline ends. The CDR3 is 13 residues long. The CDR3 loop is CASSLGGLETQYF. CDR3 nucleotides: TGTGCCAGCAGCTTAGGGGGCTTGGAGACCCAGTACTTC.

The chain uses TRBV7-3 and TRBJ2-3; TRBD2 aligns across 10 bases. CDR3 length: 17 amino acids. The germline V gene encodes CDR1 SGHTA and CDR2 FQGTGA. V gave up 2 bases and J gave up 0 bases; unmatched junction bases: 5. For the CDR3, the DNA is TGTGCCAGCAGCTTAGTGGGTAGCGGGAGGAGCACAGATACGCAGTATTTT. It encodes CASSLVGSGRSTDTQYF.

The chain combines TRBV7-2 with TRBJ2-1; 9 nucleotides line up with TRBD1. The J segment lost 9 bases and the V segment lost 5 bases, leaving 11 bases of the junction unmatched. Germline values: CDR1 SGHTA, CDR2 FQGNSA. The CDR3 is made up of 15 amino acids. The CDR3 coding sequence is TGTGCCAGCAGCAAGACAGGGGGTAGCATAGGTGAGCAGTTCTTC. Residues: CASSKTGGSIGEQFF.

For the CDR3, the DNA is TGTGCCAGCAGTTTATATTCCCCAGGCACGTACGAGCAGTACTTC. It translates to CASSLYSPGTYEQYF. V and J are TRBV28 and TRBJ2-7, with D uncertain. Trimming removed 1 base from V and 4 bases from J, with 14 bases in between. Looked up from germline, CDR1 is MDHEN and CDR2 is SYDVKM. CDR3 length: 15 amino acids.

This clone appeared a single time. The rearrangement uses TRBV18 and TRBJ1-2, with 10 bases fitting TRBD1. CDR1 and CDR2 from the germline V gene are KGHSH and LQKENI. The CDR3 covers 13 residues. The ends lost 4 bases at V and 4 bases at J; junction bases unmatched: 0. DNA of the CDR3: TGTGCCAGCTCACGGGACAGGGGCTATGGCTACACCTTC. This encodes CASSRDRGYGYTF.

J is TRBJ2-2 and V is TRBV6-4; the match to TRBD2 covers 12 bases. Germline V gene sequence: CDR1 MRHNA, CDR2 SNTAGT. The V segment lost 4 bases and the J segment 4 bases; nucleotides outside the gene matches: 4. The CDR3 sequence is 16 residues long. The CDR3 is CASSGLAGVSTGELFF. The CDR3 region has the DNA TGTGCCAGCAGTGGACTAGCGGGAGTTAGCACCGGGGAGCTGTTTTTT.

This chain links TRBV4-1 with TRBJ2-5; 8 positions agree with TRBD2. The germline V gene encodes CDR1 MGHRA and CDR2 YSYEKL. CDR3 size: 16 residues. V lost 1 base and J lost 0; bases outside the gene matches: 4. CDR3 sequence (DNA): TGCGCCAGCAGCCAAGGGGCTAGCGGGTACCAAGAGACCCAGTACTTC. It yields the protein CASSQGASGYQETQYF.

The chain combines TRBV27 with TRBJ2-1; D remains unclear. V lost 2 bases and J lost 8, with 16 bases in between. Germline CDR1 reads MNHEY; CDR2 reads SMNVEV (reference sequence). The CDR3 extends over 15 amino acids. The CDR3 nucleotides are TGTGCCAGCAGTTTAACCACTACCCGACTGTATGAGCAGTTCTTC. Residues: CASSLTTTRLYEQFF.

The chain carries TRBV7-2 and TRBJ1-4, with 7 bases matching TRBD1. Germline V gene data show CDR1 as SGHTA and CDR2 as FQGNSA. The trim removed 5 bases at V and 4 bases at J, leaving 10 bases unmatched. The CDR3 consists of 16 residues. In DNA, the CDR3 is TGTGCCAGCAGCCTACTGCCGGGACAGTATAATGAAAAACTGTTTTTT. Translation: CASSLLPGQYNEKLFF.

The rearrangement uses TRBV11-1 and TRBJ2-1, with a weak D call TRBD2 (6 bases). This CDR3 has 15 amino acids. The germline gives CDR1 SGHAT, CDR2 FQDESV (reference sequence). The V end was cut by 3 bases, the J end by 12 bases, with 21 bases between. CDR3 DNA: TGTGCCAGCAGCTTGTCTAGCGTGAAGATAATGACGCAGTTCTTC. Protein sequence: CASSLSSVKIMTQFF.

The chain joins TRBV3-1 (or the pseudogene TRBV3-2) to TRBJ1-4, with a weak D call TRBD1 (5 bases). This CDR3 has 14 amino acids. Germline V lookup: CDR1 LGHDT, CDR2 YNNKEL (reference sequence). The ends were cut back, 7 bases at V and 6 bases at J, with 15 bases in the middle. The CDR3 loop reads CASTFGTAHEKLFF. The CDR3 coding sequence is TGTGCCAGCACCTTCGGGACTGCACATGAAAAACTGTTTTTT.

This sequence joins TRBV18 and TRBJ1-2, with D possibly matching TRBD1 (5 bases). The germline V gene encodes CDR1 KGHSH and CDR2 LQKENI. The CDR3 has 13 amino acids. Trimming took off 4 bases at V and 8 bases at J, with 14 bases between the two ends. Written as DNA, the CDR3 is TGTGCCAGCTCACGGAACCAACAGGAGGGCTACACCTTC. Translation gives CASSRNQQEGYTF.

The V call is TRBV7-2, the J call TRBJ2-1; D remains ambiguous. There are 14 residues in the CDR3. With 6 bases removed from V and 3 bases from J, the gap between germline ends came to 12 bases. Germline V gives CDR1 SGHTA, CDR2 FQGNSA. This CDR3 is CASSTTTGYNEQFF. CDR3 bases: TGTGCCAGCAGTACGACCACTGGCTACAATGAGCAGTTCTTC.

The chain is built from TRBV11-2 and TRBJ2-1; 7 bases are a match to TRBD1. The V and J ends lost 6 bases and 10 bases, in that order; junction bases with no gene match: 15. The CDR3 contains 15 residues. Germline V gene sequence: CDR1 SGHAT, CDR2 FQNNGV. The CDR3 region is CASRTSGTERWEQFF. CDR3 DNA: TGTGCCAGCAGGACCTCCGGGACAGAAAGATGGGAGCAGTTCTTC.

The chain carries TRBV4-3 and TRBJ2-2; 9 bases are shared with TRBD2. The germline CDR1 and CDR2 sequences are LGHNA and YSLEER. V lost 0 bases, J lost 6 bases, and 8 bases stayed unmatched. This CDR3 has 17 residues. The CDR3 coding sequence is TGCGCCAGCAGCCAAGAAGCTACAGCGGGAGGTTCCGGGGAGCTGTTTTTT. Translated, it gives CASSQEATAGGSGELFF.

CDR3 protein: CSVTMGETQYF. In nucleotides, the CDR3 is TGCAGCGTTACTATGGGAGAGACCCAGTACTTC. The chain couples TRBV29-1 to TRBJ2-5, with D hard to call. Per the germline V gene, CDR1 is SQVTM and CDR2 is ANQGSEA. CDR3 length: 11 amino acids. V dropped 5 bases and J dropped 4 bases, with 8 bases sitting between them.

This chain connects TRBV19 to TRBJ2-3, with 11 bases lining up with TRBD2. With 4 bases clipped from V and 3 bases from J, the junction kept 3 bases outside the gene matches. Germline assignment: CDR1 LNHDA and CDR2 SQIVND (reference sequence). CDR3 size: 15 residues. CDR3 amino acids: CASSRRTSGTDTQYF. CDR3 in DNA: TGTGCCAGTAGTAGACGGACTAGCGGGACAGATACGCAGTATTTT.